The 5 T cell receptor beta chains given below trace back to one sample, sequenced in a study of OX40 agonist ivuxolimab in advanced cancers. TCRdb's copy holds only in-frame clones and misses some; the assay was immunoSEQ multiplex PCR. Altogether approximately 79,000 clones are present, around 87% being singletons, with the ten largest covering about 0.57%. This sample comprised CD4+ or CD8+ T cells sorted from blood, obtained in a trial of the OX40 agonist ivuxolimab. The source of these receptors is an adult with an advanced solid tumor such as melanoma, head and neck, liver or kidney cancer.

The chain has TRBV13 and TRBJ1-3; TRBD1 matches 7 bases. CDR1 and CDR2 from the germline V gene are PRHDT and FYEKMQ (reference sequence). Germline trimming cut 0 bases from V and 4 bases from J; bases unmatched to any gene: 12. This CDR3 comprises 18 residues. The CDR3 DNA follows: TGTGCCAGCAGCTTAGGATTCGCAGGACAGGCCTCAGGAAACACCATATATTTT. Encoded protein: CASSLGFAGQASGNTIYF.

The chain has TRBV14 and TRBJ1-1, with 9 bases identical to TRBD1. The ends lost 3 bases at V and 4 bases at J; junction bases unmatched: 12. This CDR3 is 17 amino acids long. The V gene's germline CDR1 is SGHDN and CDR2 FVKESK. The CDR3 DNA is TGTGCCAGCAGCCAGGGATACAGGGGGCTGGGTTCCACTGAAGCTTTCTTT. Protein sequence: CASSQGYRGLGSTEAFF.

This clone was counted a few times. The V gene is TRBV14, the J gene TRBJ1-6; TRBD1 matches at 7 bases. CDR1 is SGHDN, CDR2 FVKESK, per germline. The length of the CDR3 is 14 residues. Germline trimming cut 4 bases from V and 5 bases from J; bases unmatched to any gene: 2. The CDR3 loop is CASSRGTDNSPLHF. In DNA, the CDR3 is TGTGCCAGCAGCCGGGGGACAGATAATTCACCCCTCCACTTT.

Worth noting for this clone: In the same sample, other DNA sequences code for this CDR3. V gene TRBV18 combines with J gene TRBJ1-5; 10 nucleotides agree with TRBD1. J gave up 2 bases and V 3 bases, and 1 base lay outside the gene matches. Germline CDR1 and CDR2: KGHSH and LQKENI. This CDR3 contains 15 residues. DNA for the CDR3: TGTGCCAGCTCACCCGGGACAGGGGGCAATCAGCCCCAGCATTTT. Protein sequence: CASSPGTGGNQPQHF.

The V call is TRBV5-1, the J call TRBJ2-7; 11 bases are a match to TRBD2. The CDR3 is 14 residues long. Germline CDR1 and CDR2: SGHRS and YFSETQ. V lost 5 bases, J lost 3 bases, and 4 bases stayed unmatched. This chain's CDR3 is CASRGLAASYEQYF. Here the CDR3 DNA reads TGCGCCAGCAGGGGACTAGCGGCCAGCTACGAGCAGTACTTC.